Following are 26 T cell receptor beta chains from one sample sequenced in a study of cytomegalovirus exposure and HLA in healthy donors. The PCR made use of 60 Vbeta and 13 Jbeta primers. Here immunoSEQ multiplex PCR was the method, and the copy in TCRdb shows in-frame clones only, minus some. The data contain some 160,000 clones, around 9.6% of them singletons. The sample consisted of PBMCs. These TCRs come from a male donor in good health and CMV-seronegative.

This clone has more than one count but fewer than ten. This chain connects TRBV30 to TRBJ1-5; 8 bases are a match to TRBD1. The V segment lost 4 bases and the J segment 7 bases; nucleotides outside the gene matches: 9. Germline V lookup: CDR1 GTSNPN, CDR2 SVGIG (reference sequence). The CDR3 contains 14 residues. The CDR3 protein is CAWTGTGAHQPQHF. In nucleotides, the CDR3 is TGTGCCTGGACCGGGACAGGAGCCCACCAGCCCCAGCATTTT.

This clone was counted a few times. The chain links TRBV4-3 to TRBJ2-1, with a possible D match to TRBD2 (5 bases). Germline CDR1 and CDR2: LGHNA and YSLEER. The CDR3 sequence is 15 residues long. The V end was cut by 3 bases, the J end by 2 bases, with 11 bases between. The CDR3 is CASSQDSSTYNEQFF. The DNA of the CDR3 is TGCGCCAGCAGCCAGGACTCATCCACCTACAATGAGCAGTTCTTC.

The chain has TRBV9 and TRBJ1-4, with D possibly matching TRBD1 (5 bases). Germline-derived CDR1 and CDR2 are SGDLS and YYNGEE. V lost 4 bases, J lost 0 bases, and 10 bases lay in between. The CDR3 is 15 residues long. DNA for the CDR3: TGTGCCAGCAGCCAAAAAGGGGCAACTAATGAAAAACTGTTTTTT. It yields the protein CASSQKGATNEKLFF.

Only a few counts were recorded for this clone. The chain carries TRBV29-1 and TRBJ1-1; D is perhaps TRBD1 (5 bases). The CDR3 length is 14 residues. In germline, CDR1 is SQVTM, CDR2 ANQGSEA. Between the trimmed V and J ends, which lost 4 bases and 1 base, there was a span of 13 bases. The CDR3 loop reads CSVGRGLRNTEAFF. The CDR3 bases are TGCAGCGTTGGAAGGGGCCTACGGAACACTGAAGCTTTCTTT.

This clone was counted once. This rearrangement joins TRBV7-2 to TRBJ2-5; 8 bases fit TRBD2. V was pared by 1 base and J by 5 bases, with 6 bases of the junction left unmatched. The germline gives CDR1 SGHTA, CDR2 FQGNSA. The CDR3 extends over 15 amino acids. The DNA of the CDR3 is TGTGCCAGCAGCTTAGACGGGGGGGGCGCCGAGACCCAGTACTTC. Amino acid sequence: CASSLDGGGAETQYF.

This clone was seen only a few times. The chain combines TRBV11-2 with TRBJ2-5; D is possibly TRBD2 (6 bases). The length of the CDR3 is 16 residues. Germline CDR1 and CDR2: SGHAT and FQNNGV. V was pared by 1 base and J by 0 bases, with 12 bases between. In DNA form, the CDR3 reads TGTGCCAGCAGCTTAGGGGCCGGGGGTCACCAAGAGACCCAGTACTTC. Protein: CASSLGAGGHQETQYF. Filled out from reference TRBV11-2 and TRBJ2-5, the complete variable domain reads EAGVAQSPRYKIIEKRQSVAFWCNPISGHATLYWYQQILGQGPKLLIQFQNNGVVDDSQLPKDRFSAERLKGVDSTLKIQPAKLEDSAVYLCASSLGAGGHQETQYFGPGTRLLVL.

This chain uses TRBV5-4 with TRBJ2-2; 8 bases are shared with TRBD2. The CDR3 is 16 residues long. The V and J ends lost 0 bases and 4 bases, in that order; junction bases with no gene match: 5. Germline values: CDR1 SGHNT, CDR2 YYREEE (reference sequence). The CDR3 DNA reads as TGTGCCAGCAGCTTGGCCCGACTAGCGAGCACCGGGGAGCTGTTTTTT. Protein: CASSLARLASTGELFF.

This clone has only a few counts. The chain is built from TRBV28 and TRBJ2-2; tentatively, D is TRBD1 (7 bases). The length of the CDR3 is 14 residues. Germline lookup yields CDR1 MDHEN and CDR2 SYDVKM. Deletions cut 10 bases from V and 1 base from J, with 13 bases between. In nucleotides, the CDR3 is TGTGCCACTACGCAGGGGGGGAACACCGGGGAGCTGTTTTTT. The encoded protein is CATTQGGNTGELFF.

V usage is TRBV27 and J usage is TRBJ2-7; 8 bases are a match to TRBD1. Germline V gene data show CDR1 as MNHEY and CDR2 as SMNVEV (reference sequence). With V trimmed by 6 bases and J by 2 bases, 3 bases remained unmatched. CDR3 length: 13 amino acids. CDR3 loop: CASRKGQAYEQYF. The CDR3 nucleotides are TGTGCCAGCAGAAAGGGACAGGCCTACGAGCAGTACTTC.

The J gene is TRBJ2-1, the V gene TRBV9, with 11 bases aligning to TRBD2. This CDR3 has 16 residues. After removal of 2 bases from V and 0 bases from J, the junction contained 1 base not matched to a gene. Germline CDR1 and CDR2: SGDLS and YYNGEE. In DNA form, the CDR3 reads TGTGCCAGCAGCGTTACTAGCGGGAGCTCCTACAATGAGCAGTTCTTC. Translating gives CASSVTSGSSYNEQFF.

This clone was counted only a few times. The chain links TRBV5-1 to TRBJ1-5; TRBD1 matches 9 bases. Trimming at V came to 0 bases and at J to 4 bases, leaving 2 bases not matched to a gene. The CDR3 totals 15 residues. Germline V gene data show CDR1 as SGHRS and CDR2 as YFSETQ. CDR3 sequence: CASSLGQGDNQPQHF. The CDR3 DNA sequence: TGCGCCAGCAGCTTGGGACAGGGGGATAATCAGCCCCAGCATTTT.

This sequence joins TRBV11-1 and TRBJ2-7, with 8 bases that match TRBD1. CDR3 size: 14 residues. V dropped 6 bases and J dropped 1; count of bases not matched to a gene: 5. CDR1 SGHAT and CDR2 FQDESV come from the germline V gene (reference sequence). The CDR3 DNA follows: TGTGCCAGCAGGACCGGGACAGGATCCTACGAGCAGTACTTC. As protein: CASRTGTGSYEQYF.

The gene calls are TRBV30 and TRBJ1-2, with TRBD1 matching 7 bases. This CDR3 is 16 amino acids long. With V trimmed by 2 bases and J by 5 bases, 14 bases remained unmatched. Germline V lookup: CDR1 GTSNPN, CDR2 SVGIG (reference sequence). CDR3 in DNA: TGTGCCTGGAGTAGGGGACAGCCCTTTGACCTGTATGGCTACACCTTC. This translates into CAWSRGQPFDLYGYTF.

The sample holds a few counts of this clone. This chain uses TRBV6-5 with TRBJ1-5, with 8 bases lining up with TRBD1. Germline V lookup: CDR1 MNHEY, CDR2 SVGAGI. The CDR3 runs 15 residues. The V segment lost 0 bases and the J segment 6 bases; nucleotides outside the gene matches: 4. Here the CDR3 reads CASSYSNRGGQPQHF. In DNA, the CDR3 is TGTGCCAGCAGTTACTCGAACAGGGGGGGTCAGCCCCAGCATTTT.

The rearrangement joins TRBV4-2 to TRBJ2-7, with TRBD2 identical over 7 bases. Losses at the gene ends were 4 bases for V and 4 bases for J; bases not matched to a gene: 10. Germline CDR1 and CDR2: LGHNA and YNFKEQ. The CDR3 runs to 15 residues. Here the CDR3 reads CASSPLGGVGYEQYF. The DNA of the CDR3 is TGTGCCAGCAGCCCCTTGGGGGGGGTCGGGTACGAGCAGTACTTC.

The rearrangement uses TRBV28 and TRBJ2-1, with D maybe TRBD1 (7 bases). V was shortened by 8 bases and J by 0 bases, with 14 bases between the two germline ends. This CDR3 comprises 15 residues. Looked up from germline, CDR1 is MDHEN and CDR2 is SYDVKM. The CDR3 DNA is TGTGCCAGCCAGGGGGGCGGAGCCTCCTACAATGAGCAGTTCTTC. Its translation is CASQGGGASYNEQFF. The variable domain in full, with the rest retrieved from reference TRBV28 and TRBJ2-1, is DVKVTQSSRYLVKRTGEKVFLECVQDMDHENMFWYRQDPGLGLRLIYFSYDVKMKEKGDIPEGYSVSREKKERFSLILESASTNQTSMYLCASQGGGASYNEQFFGPGTRLTVL.

This clone was seen a handful of times. The chain recombines TRBV4-2 with TRBJ2-5, with a weak D call TRBD2 (7 bases). V was cut by 2 bases and J by 5 bases, with 21 bases left in between. Germline assignment: CDR1 LGHNA and CDR2 YNFKEQ. The CDR3 is 17 residues long. The CDR3 coding sequence is TGTGCCAGCAGCCAACCGGGGGCGGGGGCGGACTCGGAGACCCAGTACTTC. This encodes CASSQPGAGADSETQYF.

A few counts support this clone. V gene TRBV5-1 combines with J gene TRBJ1-1, with a tentative D call TRBD1 (6 bases). This CDR3 contains 16 residues. CDR1 is SGHRS and CDR2 is YFSETQ in the germline V gene. The V end lost 0 bases, the J end lost 5 bases, and 17 bases lay between the germline ends. The CDR3 DNA reads as TGCGCCAGCAGCTTGGCTGGTGGGGGGGCGCGGACTGAAGCTTTCTTT. Translating it yields CASSLAGGGARTEAFF.

This clone turned up a few times. The chain carries TRBV19 and TRBJ1-1, with TRBD1 matching 7 bases. Germline V gives CDR1 LNHDA, CDR2 SQIVND (reference sequence). V shed 5 bases, J shed 3 bases, and the junction held 9 bases outside the gene matches. The CDR3 extends over 15 amino acids. The CDR3 DNA is TGTGCCAGTAGTGCGGGACGACAGGGTGACACTGAAGCTTTCTTT. Encoded protein: CASSAGRQGDTEAFF.

The rearrangement uses TRBV28 and TRBJ2-2; a weak D match, TRBD1 (5 bases). This CDR3 has 15 amino acids. Germline V CDR1 and CDR2: MDHEN, SYDVKM. Trimming left V 2 bases short and J 1 base short, with 8 bases between. CDR3 in amino acids: CASSLRTLNTGELFF. In nucleotides, the CDR3 is TGTGCCAGCAGTTTAAGGACACTGAACACCGGGGAGCTGTTTTTT.

The chain employs TRBV13 and TRBJ2-7; 11 bases fit TRBD1. The CDR3 covers 15 residues. Losses at the gene ends were 2 bases for V and 6 bases for J; bases not matched to a gene: 6. Germline CDR1 and CDR2: PRHDT and FYEKMQ (reference sequence). CDR3 residues: CASSLRGQGDVEQYF. CDR3 in DNA: TGTGCCAGCAGCTTACGGGGACAGGGGGATGTCGAGCAGTACTTC.

This clone was found a few times. The chain couples TRBV15 to TRBJ2-1; 7 nucleotides agree with TRBD2. V was clipped by 0 bases and J by 1 base; unmatched bases: 9. The V gene's germline CDR1 is LNHNV and CDR2 YYDKDF (reference sequence). The CDR3 is 18 amino acids. CDR3 in DNA: TGTGCCACCAGCAGAGATCCTTTTGGCGGGGGATCCTACAATGAGCAGTTCTTC. Translating it yields CATSRDPFGGGSYNEQFF.

This chain connects TRBV2 to TRBJ2-1; a weak D match, TRBD1 (5 bases). The length of the CDR3 is 14 residues. Trimming cost V 8 bases and J 5 bases, with 16 bases left between them. Germline CDR1 SNHLY, CDR2 FYNNEI. In nucleotides, the CDR3 is TGTGCCAGCCCACAGGAGCATACTCACAATGAGCAGTTCTTC. Residues: CASPQEHTHNEQFF.

The rearrangement joins TRBV5-1 to TRBJ2-7, with 10 bases lining up with TRBD2. In germline, CDR1 is SGHRS, CDR2 YFSETQ. J lost 4 bases, V lost 2 bases, and 9 bases had no gene match. The CDR3 spans 16 residues. The CDR3, as DNA: TGCGCCAGCAGCTTAAGAAGCGGGAGGGCCGGGTACGAGCAGTACTTC. Translating it yields CASSLRSGRAGYEQYF.

The CDR3: CASSLEITGELFF. DNA for the CDR3: TGTGCCAGCAGCTTGGAGATCACCGGGGAGCTGTTTTTT. The chain employs TRBV7-9 and TRBJ2-2; no clear D. V dropped 3 bases and J dropped 4 bases, with 6 bases sitting between them. Germline V gene sequence: CDR1 SEHNR, CDR2 FQNEAQ (reference sequence). This CDR3 is 13 amino acids long.

This clone appeared a few times. The chain carries TRBV7-2 and TRBJ2-7; 7 nucleotides line up with TRBD1. The length of the CDR3 is 13 residues. V gave up 5 bases and J gave up 3 bases; unmatched junction bases: 4. From germline, CDR1 is SGHTA and CDR2 FQGNSA. CDR3 DNA sequence: TGTGCCAGCAGCCAAACAGGGGTCTACGAGCAGTACTTC. Its translation: CASSQTGVYEQYF. Full variable domain (rest looked up from reference TRBV7-2 and TRBJ2-7): GAGVSQSPSNKVTEKGKDVELRCDPISGHTALYWYRQSLGQGLEFLIYFQGNSAPDKSGLPSDRFSAERTGGSVSTLTIQRTQQEDSAVYLCASSQTGVYEQYFGPGTRLTVT.